This TCR beta chain comes out of a study of blood T cell repertoires in COVID-19. Study information: Whether acute or convalescent, the COVID-19 samples came from the United States, Italy and Spain. T cells, B-cell-depleted T cells, or PBMCs supplied cDNA or gDNA.

The V segment lost 7 bases and the J segment 0 bases; nucleotides outside the gene matches: 6. Looked up from germline, CDR1 is SQVTM and CDR2 is ANQGSEA. The CDR3 loop spans 14 amino acids. As originally analysed: Amplification from reference gene primers served as the basis for estimated nucleated cell counts. Using immunoSEQ multiplex PCR, the repertoire was profiled, and TCRdb retains in-frame clones only, with some absent. The DNA was the basis for D and trimming; V, J and clone size are from that table. The repertoire holds tens of thousands of clones, with 85% to 90% as singletons. This clone was picked up a small number of times.

The source is a man in his forties or fifties with active COVID-19. The rearrangement uses TRBV29-1 and TRBJ2-1; 7 bases are shared with TRBD1. The sequenced material came from peripheral blood. The CDR3 DNA follows: TGCAGCGAAAGACAGGGCGGCTCCTACAATGAGCAGTTCTTC. Translated: CSERQGGSYNEQFF.